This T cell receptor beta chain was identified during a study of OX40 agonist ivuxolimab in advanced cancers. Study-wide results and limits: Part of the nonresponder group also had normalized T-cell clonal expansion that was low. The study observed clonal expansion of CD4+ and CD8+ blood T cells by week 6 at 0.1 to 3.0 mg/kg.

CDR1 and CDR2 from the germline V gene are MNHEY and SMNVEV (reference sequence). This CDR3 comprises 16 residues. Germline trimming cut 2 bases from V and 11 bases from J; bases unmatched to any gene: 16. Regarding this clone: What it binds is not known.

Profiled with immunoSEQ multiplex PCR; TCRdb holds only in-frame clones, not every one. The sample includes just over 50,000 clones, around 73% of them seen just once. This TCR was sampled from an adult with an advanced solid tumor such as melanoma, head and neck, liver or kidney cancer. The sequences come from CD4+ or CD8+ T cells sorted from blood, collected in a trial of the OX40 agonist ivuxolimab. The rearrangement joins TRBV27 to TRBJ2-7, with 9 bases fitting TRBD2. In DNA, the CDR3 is TGTGCCAGCAGTTTAGGCTCCGCGGGGGCTAGCGGGACAGAGTACTTC. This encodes CASSLGSAGASGTEYF.